This entry lists 15 T cell receptor beta chains sequenced from one sample in a study of T cells after yellow fever vaccination. TCRdb fed the 5' RACE reads into MiXCR, producing one record per CDR3 protein. The sample has about 69,000 distinct CDR3 sequences; around 5% are singletons. The specimen comprised CD4+ T cells sorted from PBMCs, sampled less than 16 days after the first yellow fever vaccination. The receptor set was obtained from a man between 18 and 35 years old who received the YFV17D yellow fever vaccine.

Ten or more counts support this clonotype. This chain links TRBV5-1 with TRBJ2-7; a weak D match, TRBD1 (6 bases). Trimming stripped 1 base from V and 8 bases from J, with 16 bases between. The germline CDR1 and CDR2 sequences are SGHRS and YFSETQ. CDR3 length: 14 residues. CDR3 coding DNA: TGCGCCAGCAGCTTGTTGGACAGATTTAACAAGCAGTACTTC. Its protein product is CASSLLDRFNKQYF.

This clonotype was seen ten or more times. The V and J genes are TRBV20-1 and TRBJ2-7; D is unclear. The CDR3 runs to 13 residues. Per the germline V gene, CDR1 is DFQATT and CDR2 is SNEGSKA (reference sequence). With 6 bases removed from V and 0 bases from J, the gap between germline ends came to 12 bases. CDR3 protein: CSAQSGVSYEQYF. CDR3 coding DNA: TGCAGTGCGCAGAGTGGGGTCTCCTACGAGCAGTACTTC.

This clonotype appeared many times. J is TRBJ2-1 and V is TRBV7-2; 7 nucleotides line up with TRBD1. Per germline, CDR1 SGHTA and CDR2 FQGNSA. This CDR3 has 15 amino acids. The trim removed 4 bases at V and 8 bases at J, leaving 11 bases unmatched. The CDR3 is CASSSRVQGFDEQFF. The CDR3, as DNA: TGTGCCAGCAGCTCGCGGGTACAGGGGTTCGATGAGCAGTTCTTC.

This clonotype came up many times. The chain has TRBV10-2 and TRBJ1-6; the D is unclear. This CDR3 contains 14 residues. V was pared by 7 bases and J by 9 bases, with 16 bases between. Germline loops: CDR1 WSHSY, CDR2 SAAADI. For the CDR3, the DNA is TGCGCCAGCATATCCGGGGTGGGAAGTTCACCCCTCCACTTT. Translating it yields CASISGVGSSPLHF.

In its sample, this clonotype was seen many times. The chain is built from TRBV2 and TRBJ2-1, with TRBD1 matching over 8 bases. Germline V gene lookup returns CDR1 SNHLY and CDR2 FYNNEI. CDR3 length: 12 amino acids. J gave up 15 bases and V 4 bases, and 8 bases lay outside the gene matches. DNA for the CDR3: TGTGCCAGCAGTGCAGACAGGGGCATCCGGTTCTTC. This sequence encodes CASSADRGIRFF.

The sample holds many counts of this clonotype. At one of its ends the junction is not consistent with the germline gene, which may arise from a read error. The V and J genes are TRBV6-6 and TRBJ2-4, with D uncertain. This CDR3 contains 11 residues. Germline-derived CDR1 and CDR2 are MNHNY and SVGAGI (reference sequence). CDR3 DNA sequence: TGTGCCAGCAGCTACTCCCGGTTGACGTACTTC. This encodes CASSYSRLTYF.

This clonotype was observed many times. The rearrangement links TRBV12-5 to TRBJ2-5; D might be TRBD2 (6 bases). CDR1 and CDR2 (germline): LGHNT, FRNRAP. The V gene lost 7 bases and the J gene lost 4 bases, with 16 bases spanning the gap. The CDR3 runs 14 residues. CDR3 loop: CASAPTGTLETQYF. In nucleotides, the CDR3 is TGTGCTAGTGCCCCTACCGGGACTTTAGAGACCCAGTACTTC.

Regarding this clonotype: It may be a read error: a sequence one base away is much more abundant. The V and J genes are TRBV12-3 or TRBV12-4 and TRBJ2-5; the D gene is possibly TRBD1 (6 bases). This CDR3 contains 13 residues. CDR3 sequence: CASNTGNQETLYF. In DNA, the CDR3 is TGTGCCAGCAATACAGGGAACCAAGAGACCCTGTACTTC.

The table lists this clonotype with many counts. V is TRBV6-1 and J is TRBJ1-4; 8 bases fit TRBD1. Germline assignment: CDR1 MNHNS and CDR2 SASEGT. The CDR3 is 15 amino acids. J lost 8 bases, V lost 1 base, and 6 bases had no gene match. The CDR3 coding sequence is TGTGCCAGCAGTGAAGGAGGACAGGGTGGAGAAAAACTGTTTTTT. The encoded protein is CASSEGGQGGEKLFF.

This clonotype was found many times. CDR3: CASSLGLTAETQYF. The DNA for the CDR3 is TGTGCCAGCAGCTTGGGACTCACAGCGGAGACCCAGTACTTC. This chain joins TRBV7-2 and TRBJ2-5, with a tentative D call TRBD2 (6 bases). V was clipped by 3 bases and J by 5 bases, with 13 bases between them. Germline V gene lookup returns CDR1 SGHTA and CDR2 FQGNSA. There are 14 residues in the CDR3.

This clonotype was observed many times. The V call is TRBV5-1, the J call TRBJ1-1; tentative D call: TRBD1 (5 bases). V lost 1 base, J lost 0 bases, and 19 bases lay in between. CDR1 is SGHRS, CDR2 YFSETQ, per germline. The CDR3 has 18 amino acids. CDR3 nucleotide sequence: TGCGCCAGCAGCTTGAGCCCCCGAGGAAAGGGACTGAACACTGAAGCTTTCTTT. Translated: CASSLSPRGKGLNTEAFF.

This clonotype was detected many times. The chain couples TRBV18 to TRBJ2-3; tentative D call: TRBD1 (5 bases). The germline V and J ends were trimmed by 3 bases and 0 bases, with 10 bases remaining between them. CDR3 length: 15 residues. Germline V gene sequence: CDR1 KGHSH, CDR2 LQKENI. The CDR3 region has the DNA TGTGCCAGCTCACCGGCGCAGGGTAGCACAGATACGCAGTATTTT. As protein: CASSPAQGSTDTQYF.

This clonotype appeared many times. The V gene is TRBV25-1, the J gene TRBJ1-1, with TRBD1 matching 7 bases. The CDR3 length is 15 residues. CDR1 is MGHDK, CDR2 SYGVNS, per germline. The V gene end was trimmed by 1 base and the J gene end by 6 bases; junction bases not matched to a gene: 8. CDR3 sequence: CASSESPRGGAEAFF. The CDR3 DNA follows: TGTGCCAGCAGTGAATCCCCCAGGGGGGGTGCTGAAGCTTTCTTT.

This clonotype was counted many times. This sequence joins TRBV15 and TRBJ2-7; 11 bases fit TRBD2. CDR3 length: 14 residues. Germline CDR1 LNHNV, CDR2 YYDKDF (reference sequence). Unmatched junction bases numbered 3, after V lost 2 bases and J lost 6 bases. The CDR3 sequence: CATSRLAGGREQYF. The CDR3 DNA sequence: TGTGCCACCAGCAGATTAGCGGGGGGGCGCGAGCAGTACTTC.

This clonotype was seen ten or more times. This chain joins TRBV15 and TRBJ1-2; 7 nucleotides line up with TRBD1. Germline assignment: CDR1 LNHNV and CDR2 YYDKDF (reference sequence). With V trimmed by 1 base and J by 2 bases, 4 bases remained unmatched. This CDR3 comprises 15 residues. CDR3: CATSRVARGNYGYTF. The DNA for the CDR3 is TGTGCCACCAGCAGAGTCGCCAGGGGGAACTATGGCTACACCTTC.